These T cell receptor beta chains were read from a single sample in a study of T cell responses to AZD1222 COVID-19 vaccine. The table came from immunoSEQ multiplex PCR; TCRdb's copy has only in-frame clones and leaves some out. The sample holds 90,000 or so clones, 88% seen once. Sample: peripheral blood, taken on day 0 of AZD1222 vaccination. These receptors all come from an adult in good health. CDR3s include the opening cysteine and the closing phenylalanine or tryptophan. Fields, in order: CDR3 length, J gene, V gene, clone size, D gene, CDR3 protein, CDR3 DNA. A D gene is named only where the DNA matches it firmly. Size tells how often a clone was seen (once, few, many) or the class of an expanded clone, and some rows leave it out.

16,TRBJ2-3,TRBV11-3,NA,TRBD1,CASSSPGGRRSDTQYF,TGTGCCAGCAGCTCCCCAGGGGGCAGGAGGTCAGATACGCAGTATTTT
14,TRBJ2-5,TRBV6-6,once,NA,CASSTQGGSETQYF,TGTGCCAGCAGTACTCAGGGCGGATCTGAGACCCAGTACTTC
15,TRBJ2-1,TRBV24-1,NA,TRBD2,CATSDPGLAGDEQFF,TGTGCCACCAGTGACCCCGGACTAGCGGGAGATGAGCAGTTCTTC
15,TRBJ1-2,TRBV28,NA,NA,CASSRVRGANYGYTF,TGTGCCAGCAGCCGAGTTCGGGGTGCTAACTATGGCTACACCTTC
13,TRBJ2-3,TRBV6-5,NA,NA,CASSYVSADTQYF,TGTGCCAGCAGTTACGTTAGTGCAGATACGCAGTATTTT
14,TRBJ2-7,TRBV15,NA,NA,CATSREVGGYEQYF,TGTGCCACCAGCAGAGAGGTTGGGGGCTACGAGCAGTACTTC
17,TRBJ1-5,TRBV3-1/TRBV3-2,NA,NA,CASSHPGTSRSNQPQHF,TGTGCCAGCAGCCATCCCGGGACATCGAGGAGCAATCAGCCCCAGCATTTT
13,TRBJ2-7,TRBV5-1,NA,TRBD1,CASRRGQGGEQYF,TGCGCCAGCAGGAGGGGACAGGGAGGCGAGCAGTACTTC
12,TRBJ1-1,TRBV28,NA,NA,CASSTGPNLAFF,TGTGCCAGCAGCACCGGCCCCAACCTAGCTTTCTTT
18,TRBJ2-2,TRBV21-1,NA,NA,CATQSDFRSLVITGELFF,TGTGCCACCCAGAGCGACTTCCGGAGTTTGGTGATTACCGGGGAGCTGTTTTTT
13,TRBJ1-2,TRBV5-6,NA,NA,CASSLDSPNGYTF,TGTGCCAGCAGCTTAGACAGCCCTAATGGCTACACCTTC
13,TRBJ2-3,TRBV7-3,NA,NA,CASSLIGTDTQYF,TGTGCCAGCAGCTTGATAGGCACAGATACGCAGTATTTT
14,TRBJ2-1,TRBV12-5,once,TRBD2,CASGLGGTYNEQFF,TGTGCTAGTGGCCTGGGGGGGACCTACAATGAGCAGTTCTTC